This T cell receptor beta chain was captured in a study of regulatory T cells after allogeneic stem cell transplantation (dated by TCRdb to about 2018). Describing the broader study: Patients were grouped by whether acute graft-versus-host disease developed within 100 days after stem cell transplantation. Fluorescence-activated cell sorting was used to isolate CD4+CD25+CD127- regulatory T cells from patient PBMCs. Conventional CD4+ T cells defined as CD4+CD25+/-CD127+ were also sorted and TCR-sequenced for comparison in the study. Between patients who did and did not develop acute graft-versus-host disease, the study compared the regulatory T-cell TCR repertoire following allogeneic stem cell transplantation. What the study reported, not specific to this receptor: A less diverse, more focused regulatory T-cell TCR repertoire was observed in patients without graft-versus-host disease than in patients with the disease. The small patient sample size meant the findings required validation in a larger cohort. None of the regulatory T-cell clones was shared across all patients, and no significant correlation was found between sorted cell numbers and the inverse Simpson index. Diversity of the conventional CD4+ T-cell repertoire was not significantly different between patients with graft-versus-host disease and patients without graft-versus-host disease. In non-GvHD patients, the top 10 regulatory T-cell clones took up a significantly larger share of the repertoire, which suggests expansion of presumably allo-specific protective clones.

Interpreted using the paper, the time point label stands for: 30 days after allogeneic hematopoietic stem cell transplantation. At 30 days after allogeneic hematopoietic stem cell transplantation, peripheral blood mononuclear cells were collected from the patients. This clonotype is large (0.1 to 1%) in terms of sample share. Its specific antigen is unknown. Per-base quality was not reported, and no clone a single base away is much larger than it. The germline V gene (reference sequence) specifies DFQATT as CDR1 and SNEGSKA as CDR2. Trimming removed 6 bases from V and 1 base from J; the gene matches leave 8 bases unexplained. Including cysteine and phenylalanine, the CDR3 has 15 amino acids. Kept here is only the CDR3 DNA, which spans 45 bases and is read in frame from base 1. Reads for this sample came from an Illumina MiSeq. Reverse transcription of RNA was performed with the SMARTer RACE cDNA Amplification kit, after which the TCR beta CDR3 region was amplified. RNA from sorted cells was extracted with the RNeasy Mini Kit. Illumina paired-end sequencing was used to sequence the TCR beta amplicons. As for the authors' bioinformatics: MiXCR, VDJtools and the tcR R package were used for TCR repertoire analysis. Diversity was quantified with the inverse Simpson index, and clones were binned as rare, small, medium or expanded by repertoire proportion. TCRdb passed the public sequencing reads through fastp at Q25 and MiXCR, retaining productive beta sequences. Every distinct CDR3 protein forms one entry, paired with its most common genes and DNA. TCRdb, rather than the study authors, made the V and J calls. In this sample the table shows over a thousand distinct CDR3 sequences, around 17% of which occur a single time. Approximately 12% of the sample goes to the ten largest clones.

The sequences come from sorted CD4+ T cells from blood (whether regulatory or conventional is not recorded), collected 30 days after allogeneic stem cell transplant. This receptor was identified in a human patient who had an allogeneic stem cell transplant, so the T cells may come from the graft donor. The V and J segments used are TRBV20-1 and TRBJ2-1; 8 bases in the junction line up with TRBD2. The CDR3 amino acid sequence is: CSATRTSGSYNEQFF. Here is the DNA: TGCAGTGCCACCCGAACTAGCGGATCCTACAATGAGCAGTTCTTC.